One T cell receptor beta chain is described in this entry. This entry belongs to a study of cytomegalovirus exposure and HLA in healthy donors. The ends lost 1 base at V and 6 bases at J; junction bases unmatched: 8. From germline, CDR1 is SGHTA and CDR2 FQGTGA. The CDR3 spans 16 residues. The PCR ran on 60 Vbeta and 13 Jbeta primers. Assay: immunoSEQ multiplex PCR; the TCRdb copy retains only in-frame clones and omits some. The repertoire holds hundreds of thousands of clones, with around 83% as singletons. The chain combines TRBV7-3 with TRBJ2-1, with 8 bases lining up with TRBD2. Material: PBMCs. The TCR comes from a girl aged 10-17 years in good health and CMV-seronegative. DNA of the CDR3: TGTGCCAGCAGCTTAATTCGGGGGGGGAAGCGCAATGAGCAGTTCTTC. This translates into CASSLIRGGKRNEQFF.